This TCR beta chain was identified in a study of T cell responses to AZD1222 COVID-19 vaccine. Notes on the study in general: Only after the peak T cell response were repertoires sampled.

V shed 0 bases and J 4 bases; nucleotides not matched to a gene: 8. Germline lookup yields CDR1 SGHNT and CDR2 YYREEE (reference sequence). The CDR3 is 16 amino acids. The method was immunoSEQ multiplex PCR; TCRdb's version includes in-frame clones alone and lacks a portion of them. The sample includes some 190,000 clones, nearly 95% of them seen just once. This clone has a single count. The antigen remains unidentified. Sequencing used peripheral blood, obtained 28 days after the second AZD1222 dose. The chain joins TRBV5-4 to TRBJ1-1, with 8 positions matching TRBD1. The receptor's source is an adult who received the AZD1222 COVID-19 vaccine. Written as DNA, the CDR3 is TGTGCCAGCAGCTTGGATAACAGGGGGAAAGGCACTGAAGCTTTCTTT. The encoded protein is CASSLDNRGKGTEAFF.